This TCR beta chain was retrieved from a study of neurological immune-mediated disorders. Study-level results: Multiple sclerosis was found to have the least TCR clonal expansion, below healthy controls, and HTLV-1-associated myelopathy the most.

TCRdb independently ran MiXCR on the 5' RACE reads; one entry per CDR3 protein. The sample yields 17,000 or so distinct CDR3 sequences, 9.5% to 12% seen once. In this sample, this clonotype turned up many times. Its antigen is not known. V shed 4 bases and J 6 bases; nucleotides not matched to a gene: 15. Germline-derived CDR1 and CDR2 are LGHDT and YNNKEL (reference sequence). The CDR3 contains 17 residues. Healthy control samples came from blood bank volunteers in Maryland, USA. CD4+ or CD8+ T cells, around 960,000 per library, were used for sorted libraries. The V call is TRBV3-1, the J call TRBJ2-3; the match to TRBD2 covers 8 bases. The TCR was taken from a woman aged 50 to 60 in good health. Sequencing was performed on CD8+ T cells from blood. For the CDR3, the DNA is TGTGCCAGCAGCCCCCCGGGGGTAGCGGGGCGAGGCGATACGCAGTATTTT. Its translation is CASSPPGVAGRGDTQYF.